The rows below give T cell receptor beta chains drawn from one sample of a study of early T cells in non-severe SARS-CoV-2 infection. TCRdb processed the 5' RACE reads anew with MiXCR; each CDR3 protein has one entry. This sample has 25,000 to 30,000 distinct CDR3 sequences, with roughly 4% found just once. The sequencing sample was made of whole blood. The source of these receptors is an adult who was a healthcare worker with PCR-confirmed SARS-CoV-2 infection or an uninfected control (not recorded which). The CDR3 runs from the conserved cysteine through the conserved F or W. D genes are given only for firm matches. Expanded clones get a size class; other rows say once, few or many, or leave the size out.

d_gene,j_gene,v_gene,abundance,CDR3aa,CDR3nt
TRBD1,TRBJ2-6,TRBV5-1,.,CASSLGDRAGANVLTF,TGCGCCAGCAGCTTGGGGGACAGAGCTGGGGCCAACGTCCTGACTTTC
.,TRBJ1-4,TRBV5-4,many,CASSLAGRVNEKLFF,TGTGCCAGCAGCTTGGCTGGCAGGGTAAACGAAAAACTGTTTTTT
TRBD2,TRBJ2-4,TRBV29-1,many,CSVEVAGGPGIQYF,TGCAGCGTTGAGGTAGCGGGAGGGCCGGGCATTCAGTACTTC
TRBD1,TRBJ2-7,TRBV25-1,medium-sized,CASSRGQLSYEQYF,TGTGCCAGCTCTCGGGGACAGCTCTCCTACGAGCAGTACTTC
TRBD2,TRBJ2-7,TRBV2,many,CASRRTSGSRSGF,TGTGCCAGCAGGAGGACTAGCGGGAGTAGGTCGGGCTTC
.,TRBJ1-2,TRBV10-3,many,CAISPGGHGYTF,TGTGCCATCAGCCCGGGGGGGCACGGCTACACCTTC
.,TRBJ1-5,TRBV12-3/TRBV12-4,few,CASSLGDQIQPQHF,TGTGCCAGCAGTCTGGGAGACCAAATCCAGCCCCAGCATTTT
TRBD1,TRBJ2-7,TRBV6-5,many,CASSRDRGRSEQYF,TGTGCCAGCAGTCGGGACAGAGGAAGGAGCGAGCAGTACTTC
.,TRBJ1-5,TRBV20-1,.,CSATRGGAGQPQHF,TGCAGTGCTACCAGAGGGGGTGCGGGTCAGCCCCAGCATTTT
.,TRBJ1-1,TRBV24-1,many,CATRRDGDYTEAFF,TGTGCCACCAGGAGGGACGGGGACTACACTGAAGCTTTCTTT
.,TRBJ1-1,TRBV18,many,CASSPEAAVTEAFF,TGTGCCAGCTCACCGGAGGCAGCGGTTACTGAAGCTTTCTTT
TRBD1,TRBJ2-7,TRBV29-1,.,CSARTGGGQYF,TGCAGCGCGAGGACAGGGGGCGGGCAGTACTTC
.,TRBJ2-1,TRBV19,.,CASSRWDEQFF,TGTGCCAGTAGTAGGTGGGATGAGCAGTTCTTC
.,TRBJ1-1,TRBV5-1,medium-sized,CASSLESRPTEAFF,TGCGCCAGCAGCTTAGAATCCCGGCCCACTGAAGCTTTCTTT
.,TRBJ1-2,TRBV4-3,few,CASSQDGRGIYGYTF,TGCGCCAGCAGCCAAGATGGCAGGGGTATTTATGGCTACACCTTC
TRBD1,TRBJ2-7,TRBV5-6,few,CASSSGTGLYEQYF,TGTGCCAGCAGCTCCGGGACAGGGCTCTACGAGCAGTACTTC
TRBD1,TRBJ2-7,TRBV6-2/TRBV6-3,many,CASSSPGRGLSNEQYF,TGTGCCAGCAGTTCCCCGGGCAGGGGGCTCTCCAACGAGCAGTACTTC
.,TRBJ2-7,TRBV5-1,many,CASSLGGRPAYEQYF,TGCGCCAGCAGCTTGGGGGGGCGGCCCGCCTACGAGCAGTACTTC
.,TRBJ2-7,TRBV20-1,many,CSARGVSRRSRDEQYF,TGCAGTGCTAGAGGGGTCAGCCGGAGGTCGAGGGACGAGCAGTACTTC
.,TRBJ1-1,TRBV5-4,many,CASSLEGVGEAFF,TGTGCCAGCAGCTTGGAGGGGGTTGGTGAAGCTTTCTTT
.,TRBJ2-3,TRBV29-1,many,CSVGGTRSTDTQYF,TGCAGCGTTGGAGGGACAAGAAGCACAGATACGCAGTATTTT
.,TRBJ2-3,TRBV12-3/TRBV12-4,many,CASSGPSDTQYF,TGTGCCAGCAGTGGACCATCAGATACGCAGTATTTT
.,TRBJ2-3,TRBV5-1,.,CASSPGGVSTDTQYF,TGCGCCAGCAGCCCCGGGGGAGTCAGCACAGATACGCAGTATTTT
.,TRBJ1-1,TRBV28,few,CASSLVLTWDTEAFF,TGTGCCAGCAGTTTAGTCCTAACTTGGGACACTGAAGCTTTCTTT
TRBD2,TRBJ2-2,TRBV15,.,CATSRPLAGVTGELFF,TGTGCCACCAGCAGACCGCTAGCGGGAGTCACCGGGGAGCTGTTTTTT
.,TRBJ1-3,TRBV6-5,many,CASSSGDRNTIYF,TGTGCCAGCAGTTCGGGGGACCGAAACACCATATATTTT
.,TRBJ1-5,TRBV7-8,many,CASSNTGYDQPQHF,TGTGCCAGCAGTAATACAGGGTACGATCAGCCCCAGCATTTT
.,TRBJ2-7,TRBV29-1,many,CSVSLSYEQYF,TGCAGCGTTTCCCTCAGCTACGAGCAGTACTTC
.,TRBJ2-1,TRBV7-6,many,CASSLGTYNEQFF,TGTGCCAGCAGCTTGGGTACCTACAATGAGCAGTTCTTC
.,TRBJ2-3,TRBV5-5,many,CASSLLPGPSTDTQYF,TGTGCCAGCAGCTTGTTGCCTGGACCCAGCACAGATACGCAGTATTTT
.,TRBJ2-7,TRBV6-5,many,CASSYRPESSYEQYF,TGTGCCAGCAGTTATCGCCCCGAGAGCTCCTACGAGCAGTACTTC
.,TRBJ1-1,TRBV5-5,few,CASSLEGYPGEAFF,TGTGCCAGCAGCTTGGAGGGGTACCCTGGGGAAGCTTTCTTT
.,TRBJ2-2,TRBV7-9,many,CASSLQGQGTGELFF,TGTGCCAGCAGCTTACAGGGGCAGGGCACCGGGGAGCTGTTTTTT
.,TRBJ2-1,TRBV20-1,many,CSDWDPLGNEQFF,TGCAGTGACTGGGACCCCCTAGGAAATGAGCAGTTCTTC
TRBD2,TRBJ2-1,TRBV12-3/TRBV12-4,many,CASSKWGGSYNEQFF,TGTGCCAGCAGTAAGTGGGGGGGCTCCTACAATGAGCAGTTCTTC
TRBD2,TRBJ2-2,TRBV28,many,CASSSGTSGYTNTGELFF,TGTGCCAGCAGTTCCGGGACTAGCGGGTATACGAACACCGGGGAGCTGTTTTTT
TRBD1,TRBJ1-2,TRBV28,many,CASSTGTGLGYTF,TGTGCCAGCAGTACCGGGACAGGGTTAGGCTACACCTTC
.,TRBJ1-1,TRBV3-1,many,CASSQGALTEAFF,TGTGCCAGCAGCCAGGGGGCGCTGACTGAAGCTTTCTTT
.,TRBJ1-5,TRBV19,many,CASSISRERNQPQHF,TGTGCCAGTAGTATTAGCAGGGAACGGAATCAGCCCCAGCATTTT
.,TRBJ2-5,TRBV29-1,few,CSVGGRQETQYF,TGCAGCGTTGGGGGCCGTCAAGAGACCCAGTACTTC
.,TRBJ2-1,TRBV20-1,many,CSALPPASSYNEQFF,TGCAGTGCTCTCCCGCCAGCGAGCTCCTACAATGAGCAGTTCTTC
TRBD2,TRBJ2-3,TRBV2,many,CASSEAGDFVTSGHRTDTQYF,TGTGCCAGCAGTGAAGCTGGTGACTTCGTGACTAGCGGGCACCGCACAGATACGCAGTATTTT
TRBD1,TRBJ2-6,TRBV7-2,few,CASSPRQGWYSGANVLTF,TGTGCCAGCAGCCCCCGACAGGGGTGGTACTCTGGGGCCAACGTCCTGACTTTC